The clone carrying this TCR beta chain was detected only a few times. Its specificity is not known. The data were produced by immunoSEQ multiplex PCR, yet TCRdb's version contains in-frame clones alone and is incomplete. In the table there are 150,000 to 200,000 clones, approximately 87% of which are singletons. The sample belongs to a study of T cell responses to AZD1222 COVID-19 vaccine. Study observations and caveats: White British ancestry dominated among donors, who included more females, and clonal diversity was possibly underestimated. Reportedly, nearly half the spike-specific TCRs target unmutated variant regions.

This TCR came from an adult in good health. Specimen: peripheral blood, collected on day 0 of MenACWY control vaccination.

The CDR3 DNA is TGTGCCAGCAGTGGGGGACAGGCCTTTAACGCCTATGGCTACACCTTC. Encoded protein: CASSGGQAFNAYGYTF. The rearrangement joins TRBV6-2 or TRBV6-3 to TRBJ1-2, with TRBD1 matching over 8 bases. Trimming took 5 bases from V and 4 from J; bases not matched to a gene: 12. This CDR3 has 16 amino acids. The germline CDR1 and CDR2 sequences are MNHEY and SVGEGT.